Following are 18 T cell receptor beta chains from one sample sequenced in a study of monozygotic twins with inflammatory bowel disease. With the 5' RACE reads reprocessed, TCRdb shows one record per CDR3 protein and no DNA. Across fewer than 450,000 distinct CDR3 sequences, the top ten clones capture 2.6% of the sample. Sample: blood. The receptors were sampled from a human donor with ulcerative colitis or Crohn's disease, or a healthy co-twin of an affected twin (not recorded which).

The chain joins TRBV7-2 to TRBJ1-1; TCRdb designates TRBD1, a call that cannot be tested without DNA. The CDR3 consists of 18 residues. Germline V gene sequence: CDR1 SGHTA, CDR2 FQGNSA. This chain's CDR3 is CASSLARLTGKRGTEAFF.

The J gene is TRBJ2-2, the V gene TRBV5-6; the TCRdb D gene call, TRBD1, has no DNA to confirm it. Germline V gene sequence: CDR1 SGHDT, CDR2 YYEEEE. This CDR3 spans 17 amino acids. This chain's CDR3 is CASSRLGQGLNTGELFF.

This chain links TRBV7-2 with TRBJ2-7; lacking DNA, the TRBD1 call made by TCRdb goes unchecked. Germline CDR1 reads SGHTA; CDR2 reads FQGNSA. The CDR3 covers 16 residues. The CDR3 spells CASSFRTGRWRNEQYF.

The chain employs TRBV11-2 and TRBJ1-6. Per the germline V gene, CDR1 is SGHAT and CDR2 is FQNNGV. The CDR3 consists of 12 residues. The CDR3 spells CASSLDLSPLHF.

This chain links TRBV5-1 with TRBJ1-1; TCRdb outputs TRBD1, but without DNA this stays unchecked. Germline CDR1 is SGHRS and CDR2 is YFSETQ. The CDR3 is 14 amino acids. This chain's CDR3 is CATSGDRGGTEAFF.

V gene TRBV11-2 combines with J gene TRBJ2-5. The CDR3 sequence is 14 residues long. Per germline, CDR1 SGHAT and CDR2 FQNNGV. CDR3 in amino acids: CASSFPWSEETQYF. The variable domain in full, with the rest retrieved from reference TRBV11-2 and TRBJ2-5, is EAGVAQSPRYKIIEKRQSVAFWCNPISGHATLYWYQQILGQGPKLLIQFQNNGVVDDSQLPKDRFSAERLKGVDSTLKIQPAKLEDSAVYLCASSFPWSEETQYFGPGTRLLVL.

The chain carries TRBV10-3 and TRBJ2-3; TCRdb picks TRBD2, but there is no DNA to check that call. CDR1 ENHRY and CDR2 SYGVKD come from the germline V gene. The length of the CDR3 is 17 residues. This chain's CDR3 is CAISEMIAGGNRDTQYF.

The V and J genes are TRBV4-3 and TRBJ1-6; TCRdb gives TRBD1 as the D gene, but with no DNA this cannot be confirmed. This CDR3 region has 17 residues. Germline loops: CDR1 LGHNA, CDR2 YSLEER. The CDR3 sequence: CASSPRQAASYNSPLHF.

This chain links TRBV2 with TRBJ2-1; absent DNA, TCRdb's TRBD2 call cannot be checked. This CDR3 spans 14 amino acids. The germline V gene has CDR1 SNHLY and CDR2 FYNNEI. CDR3 region: CASSRLAGASEQFF.

The V gene is TRBV7-3, the J gene TRBJ2-5; TCRdb outputs TRBD1, but without DNA this stays unchecked. Per the germline V gene, CDR1 is SGHTA and CDR2 is FQGTGA. This CDR3 is built from 15 residues. CDR3 amino acids: CASSSGGRGQETQYF.

The V call is TRBV18, the J call TRBJ1-3; the TCRdb D gene call, TRBD1, has no DNA to confirm it. Germline V CDR1 and CDR2: KGHSH, LQKENI. The CDR3 is made up of 17 amino acids. The CDR3 loop is CASSPTAGTGSGNTIYF.

The V and J genes are TRBV20-1 and TRBJ1-2. The CDR3 length is 12 residues. Germline CDR1 is DFQATT and CDR2 is SNEGSKA (reference sequence). The CDR3 spells CSASKGFYGYTF.

The chain has TRBV29-1 and TRBJ1-4; TCRdb indicates TRBD1, and absent DNA this call remains unverified. CDR1 and CDR2 from the germline V gene are SQVTM and ANQGSEA. This CDR3 is built from 12 residues. The CDR3 sequence is CSVGQGDEKLFF.

V usage is TRBV20-1 and J usage is TRBJ1-6; as DNA is missing, the TRBD1 call by TCRdb cannot be tested. The CDR3 consists of 16 residues. The germline V gene encodes CDR1 DFQATT and CDR2 SNEGSKA (reference sequence). This CDR3 reads CSASRGIKGNNSPLHF.

The chain is built from TRBV5-6 and TRBJ2-5; TCRdb names TRBD1, which stays unverified in the absence of DNA. The length of the CDR3 is 14 residues. Germline CDR1 is SGHDT and CDR2 is YYEEEE. The CDR3 sequence is CASSLHRGRETQYF.

V and J are TRBV20-1 and TRBJ2-5; TCRdb outputs TRBD1, but without DNA this stays unchecked. Germline CDR1 and CDR2: DFQATT and SNEGSKA (reference sequence). This CDR3 comprises 15 residues. CDR3 sequence: CSAGDRQGVQETQYF.

The gene calls are TRBV5-1 and TRBJ2-7; the TRBD1 assignment by TCRdb is unverifiable without DNA. Looked up from germline, CDR1 is SGHRS and CDR2 is YFSETQ. The CDR3 contains 15 residues. The CDR3 sequence: CASSPRTGSGYEQYF.

V and J are TRBV5-6 and TRBJ1-6. The CDR3 is 13 amino acids. CDR1 and CDR2 from the germline V gene are SGHDT and YYEEEE. The CDR3: CASREWDGAPLHF.